This is a list of T cell receptor beta chains from one sample in a study of blood T cell repertoires in COVID-19. The data were produced by immunoSEQ multiplex PCR, yet TCRdb's version contains in-frame clones alone and is incomplete. The table includes about 46,000 clones, approximately 85% detected once. Material: peripheral blood. The receptor set was obtained from a woman of 80 years or more with COVID-19, enrolled during active disease. Both conserved end residues are part of each CDR3. A D gene is named only where the DNA matches it firmly. Not all rows give a size; the values are once, few, many and, for expanded clones, a class.

V,D,J,size,DNA,CDR3
TRBV19,TRBD1,TRBJ1-2,-,TGTGCCAGTAGTATGGGGCAGGGGGATGGCTACACCTTC,CASSMGQGDGYTF
TRBV4-2,-,TRBJ2-7,-,TGTGCCAGCAGCCAAGATCTTCTCTATCGGGAGCAGTACTTC,CASSQDLLYREQYF
TRBV15,TRBD1,TRBJ1-5,-,TGTGCCACCAGCAGAGAGAGGCACAGGGGGCTGCTCAGCAATCAGCCCCAGCATTTT,CATSRERHRGLLSNQPQHF
TRBV6-5,TRBD2,TRBJ2-7,-,TGTGCCAGCAGTTACCGCCTGACTAGCGGGAGCTACGAGCAGTACTTC,CASSYRLTSGSYEQYF
TRBV9,-,TRBJ1-1,-,TGTGCCAGCAGCTCCCAATGGACAGACACTGAAGCTTTCTTT,CASSSQWTDTEAFF
TRBV5-1,-,TRBJ2-7,-,TGCGCCAGCAGCTTGTCCAGTACCTACGAGCAGTACTTC,CASSLSSTYEQYF
TRBV23-1,TRBD1,TRBJ2-5,-,TGCGCCAGCAGCTGCCGAGACAGGGGGCGAGAGACCCAGTACTTC,CASSCRDRGRETQYF
TRBV27,TRBD1,TRBJ1-2,-,TGTGCCAGCAGGGCATTAGCAGGACAGGCAGCTAACTATGGCTACACCTTC,CASRALAGQAANYGYTF
TRBV2,-,TRBJ2-7,-,TGTGCCAGCAGAACAGGGTTTTCATCGAGCGAGCAGTACTTC,CASRTGFSSSEQYF
TRBV10-3,TRBD2,TRBJ2-1,-,TGTGCCATCAGTGGGGGGACTAGCTCTAGCTCCTACAATGAGCAGTTCTTC,CAISGGTSSSSYNEQFF
TRBV11-2,TRBD1,TRBJ1-1,-,TGTGCCAGCAGCTTCCTCCAGGGGGCCGGCACTGAAGCTTTCTTT,CASSFLQGAGTEAFF
TRBV5-6,TRBD1,TRBJ2-3,once,TGTGCCAGCAGCTCGGACAGGGGGCTTCGTACAGATACGCAGTATTTT,CASSSDRGLRTDTQYF
TRBV11-2,TRBD1,TRBJ2-3,-,TGTGCCAGCAGCTTGGGGACAGGGGGAAGAGATACGCAGTATTTT,CASSLGTGGRDTQYF
TRBV4-1,-,TRBJ1-4,-,TGCGCCAGCAGCCAAGGGGCAGGGAGGGGTAATGAAAAACTGTTTTTT,CASSQGAGRGNEKLFF
TRBV19,-,TRBJ1-3,once,TGTGCCAGTAGTATTACAGGGACTAACTCTGGAAACACCATATATTTT,CASSITGTNSGNTIYF
TRBV11-2,TRBD1,TRBJ2-5,few,TGTGCCAGCAGCTCCGTTTCGGGCAGGGGGCTTGTAGAGACCCAGTACTTC,CASSSVSGRGLVETQYF
TRBV7-9,TRBD1,TRBJ1-6,-,TGTGCCAGCAGCTTAGTTTACTTGTCGGGACAGCTCACCCAACCCCTCCACTTT,CASSLVYLSGQLTQPLHF
TRBV7-8,-,TRBJ2-5,-,TGTGCCAGCAGCCGGGAGGAGACCCAGTACTTC,CASSREETQYF
TRBV6-6,TRBD2,TRBJ2-2,-,TGTGCCAGCAAGCGGAGCGGGGTTAACACCGGGGAGCTGTTTTTT,CASKRSGVNTGELFF
TRBV6-5,-,TRBJ2-1,once,TGTGCCAGCAGCAGGGGCAATGAGCAGTTCTTC,CASSRGNEQFF
TRBV7-2,-,TRBJ1-2,-,TGTGCCAGCAGCTTAGAGGAGGGGCCCGGCTATGGCTACACCTTC,CASSLEEGPGYGYTF
TRBV2,-,TRBJ2-7,once,TGTGCCAGCAGTGCTAGCGCCTACGAGCAGTACTTC,CASSASAYEQYF
TRBV11-2,TRBD2,TRBJ2-7,once,TGTGCCAGCACCCCTGGGGCGGGGGGTGGCTACGAGCAGTACTTC,CASTPGAGGGYEQYF
TRBV6-6,-,TRBJ2-3,-,TGTGCCAGCAAAATGGGGGGGCGCACAGATACGCAGTATTTT,CASKMGGRTDTQYF
TRBV9,-,TRBJ2-2,-,TGTGCCAGCAGCGTAGGGGGCAGCAACACCGGGGAGCTGTTTTTT,CASSVGGSNTGELFF
TRBV25-1,TRBD1,TRBJ2-3,-,TGTGCCAGCAGGGGACAGGGACTCACAGATACGCAGTATTTT,CASRGQGLTDTQYF
TRBV7-2,TRBD2,TRBJ2-7,-,TGTGCCCTCGCGGGGGTAGCGGGTGGGGAGCAGTACTTC,CALAGVAGGEQYF
TRBV27,TRBD1,TRBJ1-2,-,TGTGCCAGCAGTTGGGGACAGAACTATGGCTACACCTTC,CASSWGQNYGYTF
TRBV7-2,TRBD1,TRBJ1-2,-,TGTGCCAGCACCCGGGACAGGGGTGGTGGCTACACCTTC,CASTRDRGGGYTF
TRBV6-5,-,TRBJ2-2,-,TGTGCCAGCAGTTACTCGGGGGGGAACACCGGGGAGCTGTTTTTT,CASSYSGGNTGELFF
TRBV19,-,TRBJ1-2,-,TGTGCCAGTAGTGGGGGGGGGACCCGCTATGGCTACACCTTC,CASSGGGTRYGYTF
TRBV4-3,TRBD1,TRBJ1-6,-,TGCGCCAGCAGCCAGTATCACGACCCGGGACAGGGTGATTCACCCCTCCACTTT,CASSQYHDPGQGDSPLHF
TRBV7-7,-,TRBJ2-2,-,TGTGCCAGCAGCTCTACAGGGAGTGAACAGAACACCGGGGAGCTGTTTTTT,CASSSTGSEQNTGELFF
TRBV10-3,-,TRBJ2-6,once,TGTGCCATCAGGTCCGACAGCTCCTCTGGGGCCAACGTCCTGACTTTC,CAIRSDSSSGANVLTF
TRBV20-1,TRBD1,TRBJ1-5,-,TGCAGTGCTAGTCGCCGAGAGGGACAGGGGCTATATAGCAATCAGCCCCAGCATTTT,CSASRREGQGLYSNQPQHF
TRBV7-6,-,TRBJ1-3,-,TGTGCCAGCAGTCCCCCGGCGGGGACCGACTCTGGAAACACCATATATTTT,CASSPPAGTDSGNTIYF
TRBV5-6,TRBD1,TRBJ1-2,-,TGTGCCAGCAGCTTGGATACAGGGGGGCCTTATGGCTACACCTTC,CASSLDTGGPYGYTF
TRBV6-2/TRBV6-3,TRBD1,TRBJ2-5,-,TGTGCCAGCAGTTACTACAGGGGTGAGACCCAGTACTTC,CASSYYRGETQYF
TRBV6-5,-,TRBJ1-1,-,TGTGCCAGCACCAGGGGTAACACTGAAGCTTTCTTT,CASTRGNTEAFF
TRBV7-2,-,TRBJ1-5,-,TGTGCCAGCAGCTCCACTAGACAGGCTTATCAGCCCCAGCATTTT,CASSSTRQAYQPQHF
TRBV2,TRBD1,TRBJ1-2,-,TGTGCCAGCAGGACCGGGACAGGGGTAAATGGCTACACCTTC,CASRTGTGVNGYTF
TRBV18,-,TRBJ2-3,-,TGTGCCAGCTCACCTCCAGGATGGGTTGCAGATACGCAGTATTTT,CASSPPGWVADTQYF
TRBV7-9,-,TRBJ1-3,-,TGTGCCAGCAGCTTAAACCTCGGGAGGGGCGGAAACACCATATATTTT,CASSLNLGRGGNTIYF
TRBV18,-,TRBJ2-7,once,TGTGCCAGCTCACCGGTGAGGGTAGAAGCCTACGAGCAGTACTTC,CASSPVRVEAYEQYF
TRBV10-3,TRBD2,TRBJ2-1,-,TGTGCCATCAGTGTGGGAGGGCCGAGTAATGAGCAGTTCTTC,CAISVGGPSNEQFF
TRBV19,-,TRBJ1-2,-,TGTGCCAGTAGTCCCGGAGAGCGGGGGGCCGGCTACACCTTC,CASSPGERGAGYTF